This T cell receptor (beta chain) was profiled in a study of blood T cells in healthy people across ages. Findings of the study overall: CMV status of donors was not determined, possibly confounding expanded clonotype changes. While age rose, TCR beta diversity per million T cells dropped in a roughly linear way.

It was with a sample-barcoded 5' primer and a J-beta primer mix that a second PCR of roughly 7 to 12 cycles was run. Samples each returned at least 2.5 million CDR3-containing paired-end reads. A single record per CDR3 protein comes from TCRdb applying MiXCR to the 5' RACE reads. Of 1.5 million to 2 million distinct CDR3 sequences listed, 28% were seen once; the top ten hold roughly 8%. With respect to this clonotype: The antigen remains undetermined.

Trimming took off 5 bases at V and 13 bases at J, with 21 bases between the two ends. CDR1 and CDR2 from the germline V gene are DFQATT and SNEGSKA (reference sequence). The CDR3 has 13 residues. The chain is built from TRBV20-1 and TRBJ2-4; no definite D call. The sequencing sample was made of blood. This sequence was found in a woman between 25 and 40 years old in good health. The CDR3 DNA follows: TGCAGTGCTGCCCGGCGTATCTACAATGAGCAGTACTTC. Translating gives CSAARRIYNEQYF.